The 5 T cell receptor beta chains in this list originate from one sample, sequenced in a study of shared clonotypes between healthy human individuals. The naive CD8 subset, CD45RO-negative cells positively selected for CCR7, excluded terminally differentiated effector memory CD45RA+ cells. Assay: immunoSEQ multiplex PCR; the TCRdb copy retains only in-frame clones and omits some. The sample has about 2.1 million clones, just under 95% seen once. Sequencing used naive CD8+ T cells from PBMCs. These receptors came from a man aged 18 to 29 in good health. Some clones in this sample may be carry-over from other donors' samples.

This clone was detected a few times. The chain joins TRBV7-9 to TRBJ2-1, with D perhaps assigned TRBD1 or TRBD2 (5 bases each). V lost 5 bases and J lost 11, with 16 bases in between. Germline V gene data show CDR1 as SEHNR and CDR2 as FQNEAQ (reference sequence). This CDR3 has 13 amino acids. The DNA for the CDR3 is TGTGCCAGCAGCCCGAAGGCTGAGGGGCAGCAGTTCTTC. Its protein product is CASSPKAEGQQFF.

In this sample, this clone turned up once. The genes are TRBV14 and TRBJ2-7; D may correspond to TRBD1 or TRBD2 (5 bases each). CDR1 and CDR2 (germline): SGHDN, FVKESK. The CDR3 sequence is 13 residues long. V was cut by 4 bases and J by 3 bases, with 10 bases left in between. CDR3 sequence: CASSLRGDYEQYF. DNA of the CDR3: TGTGCCAGCAGCCTCCGGGGCGACTACGAGCAGTACTTC. Full variable domain (remainder filled in from reference TRBV14 and TRBJ2-7): EAGVTQFPSHSVIEKGQTVTLRCDPISGHDNLYWYRRVMGKEIKFLLHFVKESKQDESGMPNNRFLAERTGGTYSTLKVQPAELEDSGVYFCASSLRGDYEQYFGPGTRLTVT.

J is TRBJ2-7 and V is TRBV5-6; D might be TRBD1 (5 bases). This CDR3 is 13 amino acids long. V was pared by 5 bases and J by 6 bases, with 15 bases between. The germline V gene has CDR1 SGHDT and CDR2 YYEEEE. The CDR3 DNA follows: TGTGCCAGCAGGGTATCGGTGGGGCTCGAGCAGTACTTC. This translates into CASRVSVGLEQYF.

The gene calls are TRBV9 and TRBJ2-1; D remains unclear. Looked up from germline, CDR1 is SGDLS and CDR2 is YYNGEE. The V gene lost 3 bases and the J gene lost 8 bases, with 18 bases spanning the gap. The CDR3 totals 15 residues. The CDR3 reads CASSASTRPGDEQFF. The CDR3 DNA follows: TGTGCCAGCAGCGCCTCCACAAGGCCCGGCGATGAGCAGTTCTTC.

Comments on this clone: Other DNA sequences in this sample translate to the same CDR3. J is TRBJ2-7 and V is TRBV5-1; TRBD1 might be the D (5 bases). The CDR3 is made up of 13 amino acids. Trimming took off 5 bases at V and 2 bases at J, with 11 bases between the two ends. In germline, CDR1 is SGHRS, CDR2 YFSETQ. CDR3 amino acids: CASSPAGTYEQYF. Written as DNA, the CDR3 is TGCGCCAGCAGTCCGGCAGGGACCTACGAGCAGTACTTC. The full variable domain, in which reference TRBV5-1 and TRBJ2-7 provide the parts outside the CDR3, is KAGVTQTPRYLIKTRGQQVTLSCSPISGHRSVSWYQQTPGQGLQFLFEYFSETQRNKGNFPGRFSGRQFSNSRSEMNVSTLELGDSALYLCASSPAGTYEQYFGPGTRLTVT.